The 30 T cell receptor beta chains listed next were all sequenced from one sample in a study of STAT5B mutations in CD4+ large granular lymphocyte leukemia. Method: immunoSEQ multiplex PCR; TCRdb's copy keeps in-frame clones and lacks some. Here the sample spans about 35,000 clones, 68% being singletons. The sample comprised CD4+ T cells from blood buffy coats. The receptors shown here come from a human donor in good health.

The rearrangement joins TRBV7-8 to TRBJ2-3; 12 bases match TRBD2. CDR3 length: 19 residues. CDR1 is SGHVS, CDR2 FQNEAQ, per germline. Trimming took 0 bases from V and 4 from J; bases not matched to a gene: 11. The CDR3 is CASSLARASGGAGADTQYF. Written as DNA, the CDR3 is TGTGCCAGCAGCTTAGCGCGGGCTAGCGGGGGGGCCGGGGCAGATACGCAGTATTTT.

The rearrangement uses TRBV5-1 and TRBJ2-1; TRBD2 might be the D (6 bases). Trimming took off 4 bases at V and 0 bases at J, with 23 bases between the two ends. Looked up from germline, CDR1 is SGHRS and CDR2 is YFSETQ. The CDR3 is 19 residues long. The CDR3 sequence: CASSPGTYSRLSSYNEQFF. In DNA, the CDR3 is TGCGCCAGCAGCCCCGGGACTTACTCTCGTCTAAGCTCCTACAATGAGCAGTTCTTC.

This chain connects TRBV9 to TRBJ1-3; 7 bases map to TRBD1. The CDR3 runs to 17 residues. V gave up 3 bases and J gave up 0 bases; unmatched junction bases: 9. Germline values: CDR1 SGDLS, CDR2 YYNGEE. The CDR3 protein is CASSGSGTVLSGNTIYF. In DNA form, the CDR3 reads TGTGCCAGCAGCGGAAGTGGGACAGTACTCTCTGGAAACACCATATATTTT.

V and J are TRBV29-1 and TRBJ1-2, with D perhaps TRBD1 (5 bases). The CDR3 has 11 amino acids. Per germline, CDR1 SQVTM and CDR2 ANQGSEA. Trimming removed 6 bases from V and 6 bases from J, with 11 bases in between. The CDR3, as DNA: TGCAGCGTCCGGGGGGGTCATGGCTACACCTTC. The encoded protein is CSVRGGHGYTF.

The chain joins TRBV11-2 to TRBJ1-4; 10 bases map to TRBD1. V lost 5 bases, J lost 6 bases, and 9 bases stayed unmatched. Germline-derived CDR1 and CDR2 are SGHAT and FQNNGV. The CDR3 totals 16 residues. The CDR3 loop is CASSPSSGTGDEKLFF. The CDR3 DNA sequence: TGTGCCAGCAGCCCCTCCTCCGGGACAGGGGATGAAAAACTGTTTTTT.

The rearrangement links TRBV2 to TRBJ1-3; 7 nucleotides agree with TRBD1. Germline trimming cut 5 bases from V and 4 bases from J; bases unmatched to any gene: 2. The CDR3 is made up of 13 amino acids. Per the germline V gene, CDR1 is SNHLY and CDR2 is FYNNEI. The CDR3 reads CASSSGQGNTIYF. CDR3 sequence (DNA): TGTGCCAGCAGTTCGGGACAGGGAAACACCATATATTTT.

The V and J genes are TRBV27 and TRBJ2-3; TRBD2 matches at 14 bases. Germline V gene lookup returns CDR1 MNHEY and CDR2 SMNVEV (reference sequence). Losses at the gene ends were 10 bases for V and 5 bases for J; bases not matched to a gene: 8. The CDR3 runs to 15 residues. CDR3 protein: CATAPGTSGGDTQYF. CDR3 coding DNA: TGTGCCACCGCCCCCGGGACTAGCGGGGGAGATACGCAGTATTTT.

CDR3 region: CASSPLRPTGLYGYTF. Here the CDR3 DNA reads TGTGCCAGCAGCCCCCTCCGACCGACAGGGCTCTATGGCTACACCTTC. This chain connects TRBV14 to TRBJ1-2; 7 bases match TRBD1. Germline CDR1 and CDR2: SGHDN and FVKESK. Losses at the gene ends were 4 bases for V and 4 bases for J; bases not matched to a gene: 12. This CDR3 is built from 16 residues. Based on the CDR3 plus reference TRBV14 and TRBJ1-2, the full variable domain is EAGVTQFPSHSVIEKGQTVTLRCDPISGHDNLYWYRRVMGKEIKFLLHFVKESKQDESGMPNNRFLAERTGGTYSTLKVQPAELEDSGVYFCASSPLRPTGLYGYTFGSGTRLTVV.

This clone was detected a few times. The chain links TRBV7-2 to TRBJ2-7; possible D gene TRBD2, 6 bases. This CDR3 region has 13 residues. The germline V and J ends were trimmed by 5 bases and 0 bases, with 8 bases remaining between them. The germline CDR1 and CDR2 sequences are SGHTA and FQGNSA. The CDR3 DNA follows: TGTGCCAGCAGCCGCGGGGACTCCTACGAGCAGTACTTC. It is translated as CASSRGDSYEQYF.

The J gene is TRBJ1-1, the V gene TRBV19; weak D call: TRBD1 (5 bases). The germline CDR1 and CDR2 sequences are LNHDA and SQIVND (reference sequence). The CDR3 is made up of 12 amino acids. V lost 5 bases, J lost 5 bases, and 9 bases lay in between. CDR3 loop: CASSQGGTEAFF. The CDR3 bases are TGTGCCAGTAGTCAGGGAGGAACTGAAGCTTTCTTT.

This chain connects TRBV6-5 to TRBJ2-5; no reliable D call. The J call is doubtful: the DNA matches TRBJ2-7 better. Germline CDR1 MNHEY, CDR2 SVGAGI. CDR3 length: 14 amino acids. CDR3 amino acids: CASKRAGADYEQYF. The CDR3 nucleotides read TGTGCCAGCAAACGCGCAGGAGCTGACTACGAGCAGTACTTC.

The rearrangement uses TRBV18 and TRBJ1-5; possibly TRBD1 for D (5 bases). The CDR3 has 18 amino acids. V lost 3 bases and J 1 base, leaving 19 bases between the germline ends. CDR1 KGHSH and CDR2 LQKENI come from the germline V gene. CDR3 in amino acids: CASSPRGRQGISNQPQHF. CDR3 sequence (DNA): TGTGCCAGCTCACCGAGAGGGAGGCAGGGTATCAGCAATCAGCCCCAGCATTTT.

This clone was counted between two and nine times. The V call is TRBV19, the J call TRBJ1-5; D remains ambiguous. Germline V gene lookup returns CDR1 LNHDA and CDR2 SQIVND (reference sequence). V lost 4 bases to trimming and J lost 7 bases, with 5 bases between them. CDR3 length equals 11 residues. CDR3 coding DNA: TGTGCCAGTAGTAACGGACAGCCCCAGCATTTT. Translation gives CASSNGQPQHF.

The gene calls are TRBV18 and TRBJ1-4, with a weak D call TRBD1 (5 bases). The CDR3 runs 15 residues. The germline V gene has CDR1 KGHSH and CDR2 LQKENI. Trimming left V 1 base short and J 8 bases short, with 14 bases between. The CDR3 protein is CASSPQGQGSEKLFF. CDR3 nucleotides: TGTGCCAGCTCACCACAGGGGCAGGGCTCCGAAAAACTGTTTTTT.

CDR3 nucleotide sequence: TGTGCCAGCTCACCCGGACGGGAAGCTAACTATGGCTACACCTTC. Amino acid sequence: CASSPGREANYGYTF. The chain joins TRBV18 to TRBJ1-2; D is unclear. V was trimmed by 3 bases and J by 0 bases, leaving 11 bases between them. CDR1 is KGHSH, CDR2 LQKENI, per germline. This CDR3 is built from 15 residues.

The J gene is TRBJ1-1, the V gene TRBV11-3; 9 bases fit TRBD1. V shed 4 bases, J shed 8 bases, and the junction held 11 bases outside the gene matches. There are 15 residues in the CDR3. The V gene's germline CDR1 is SGHNT and CDR2 YENEEA. CDR3 DNA sequence: TGTGCCAGCAGCTCCCCTGGGGACAGGGCGGAGGAAGCTTTCTTT. The encoded protein is CASSSPGDRAEEAFF.

This clone was detected only once. J is TRBJ1-1 and V is TRBV19; the D is unclear. The CDR3 loop spans 15 amino acids. V lost 5 bases and J lost 4, with 17 bases in between. Per the germline V gene, CDR1 is LNHDA and CDR2 is SQIVND (reference sequence). The CDR3 is CASSLSGVAATEAFF. CDR3 coding DNA: TGTGCCAGTAGTCTCTCTGGGGTGGCTGCCACTGAAGCTTTCTTT. The full variable domain, completed using reference TRBV19 and TRBJ1-1, is DGGITQSPKYLFRKEGQNVTLSCEQNLNHDAMYWYRQDPGQGLRLIYYSQIVNDFQKGDIAEGYSVSREKKESFPLTVTSAQKNPTAFYLCASSLSGVAATEAFFGQGTRLTVV.

The chain combines TRBV7-3 with TRBJ1-2; D remains ambiguous. The ends were cut back, 5 bases at V and 6 bases at J, with 10 bases in the middle. Germline V gives CDR1 SGHTA, CDR2 FQGTGA. This CDR3 is built from 12 residues. CDR3 DNA: TGTGCCAGCAGCCTTGGAAGGGATGGCTACACCTTC. It specifies CASSLGRDGYTF.

The chain is built from TRBV13 and TRBJ1-2; maybe TRBD1 (6 bases). The V end was cut by 2 bases, the J end by 5 bases, with 9 bases between. This CDR3 is 13 amino acids long. The V gene's germline CDR1 is PRHDT and CDR2 FYEKMQ (reference sequence). Here the CDR3 DNA reads TGTGCCAGCAGCTTATCAGGGGAGTATGGCTACACCTTC. Translated, it gives CASSLSGEYGYTF.

This chain links TRBV9 with TRBJ2-3; TRBD1 aligns across 10 bases. This CDR3 contains 16 residues. V lost 4 bases, J lost 0 bases, and 5 bases stayed unmatched. Germline CDR1 is SGDLS and CDR2 is YYNGEE. The chain's CDR3 is CASSPGTGDSTDTQYF. CDR3 sequence (DNA): TGTGCCAGCAGCCCAGGGACAGGGGACAGCACAGATACGCAGTATTTT.

This chain joins TRBV5-1 and TRBJ2-5; a possible D gene is TRBD2 (6 bases). The germline gives CDR1 SGHRS, CDR2 YFSETQ. The CDR3 contains 15 residues. The V end was cut by 0 bases, the J end by 2 bases, with 11 bases between. CDR3 sequence: CASSLGNSGQETQYF. The CDR3 DNA reads TGCGCCAGCAGCTTGGGGAATAGCGGACAAGAGACCCAGTACTTC. The full variable domain, in which reference TRBV5-1 and TRBJ2-5 provide the parts outside the CDR3, is KAGVTQTPRYLIKTRGQQVTLSCSPISGHRSVSWYQQTPGQGLQFLFEYFSETQRNKGNFPGRFSGRQFSNSRSEMNVSTLELGDSALYLCASSLGNSGQETQYFGPGTRLLVL.

V and J are TRBV15 and TRBJ2-2; D possibly corresponds to TRBD1 (6 bases). The V gene's germline CDR1 is LNHNV and CDR2 YYDKDF (reference sequence). This CDR3 has 18 residues. The V end was cut by 3 bases, the J end by 0 bases, with 17 bases between. CDR3 DNA: TGTGCCACCAGCAGGGCGATGTCCGGGACAACGAACACCGGGGAGCTGTTTTTT. Translation gives CATSRAMSGTTNTGELFF.

The chain is built from TRBV27 and TRBJ2-5; D may match TRBD1 or TRBD2 (6 bases each). Germline V CDR1 and CDR2: MNHEY, SMNVEV (reference sequence). V lost 6 bases and J lost 2, with 10 bases in between. The length of the CDR3 is 13 residues. CDR3 protein: CASRGGNQETQYF. The CDR3, as DNA: TGTGCCAGCAGAGGGGGGAATCAAGAGACCCAGTACTTC.

The V call is TRBV18, the J call TRBJ2-7; D gene uncertain. The CDR3 is made up of 12 amino acids. V was trimmed by 1 base and J by 2 bases, leaving 3 bases between them. Per the germline V gene, CDR1 is KGHSH and CDR2 is LQKENI. The CDR3 DNA follows: TGTGCCAGCTCACCACACCCCTACGAGCAGTACTTC. Translated: CASSPHPYEQYF.

The V call is TRBV7-8, the J call TRBJ1-4; D may be TRBD1 (5 bases). Trimming shortened V by 1 base and J by 7 bases, and 16 bases separated the two germline ends. Looked up from germline, CDR1 is SGHVS and CDR2 is FQNEAQ. This CDR3 is 16 amino acids long. The CDR3 reads CASSLGSKTAGEKLFF. The CDR3 nucleotides are TGTGCCAGCAGCTTAGGCTCCAAGACAGCAGGTGAAAAACTGTTTTTT.

This chain connects TRBV19 to TRBJ2-3; possible D gene TRBD1, 5 bases. Trimming shortened V by 7 bases and J by 4 bases, and 15 bases separated the two germline ends. This CDR3 is built from 14 residues. Germline V gives CDR1 LNHDA, CDR2 SQIVND (reference sequence). The CDR3 DNA reads as TGTGCCAGTACCCTGGCAGGGTGGGCAGATACGCAGTATTTT. This codes for CASTLAGWADTQYF. The entire variable domain, with the rest obtained from reference TRBV19 and TRBJ2-3, is as follows: DGGITQSPKYLFRKEGQNVTLSCEQNLNHDAMYWYRQDPGQGLRLIYYSQIVNDFQKGDIAEGYSVSREKKESFPLTVTSAQKNPTAFYLCASTLAGWADTQYFGPGTRLTVL.

This chain connects TRBV11-3 to TRBJ1-2; 8 bases agree with TRBD1. Germline V gene data show CDR1 as SGHNT and CDR2 as YENEEA. The J segment lost 3 bases and the V segment lost 5 bases, leaving 2 bases of the junction unmatched. This CDR3 spans 13 amino acids. CDR3: CASSLGQDYGYTF. Here the CDR3 DNA reads TGTGCCAGCAGCCTGGGACAGGACTATGGCTACACCTTC.

This rearrangement joins TRBV7-3 to TRBJ1-1; 8 bases match TRBD1. J gave up 1 base and V 3 bases, and 1 base lay outside the gene matches. The germline V gene has CDR1 SGHTA and CDR2 FQGTGA. The CDR3 spans 14 residues. The CDR3 reads CASSFGQGNTEAFF. The CDR3 DNA sequence: TGTGCCAGCAGCTTCGGACAGGGGAACACTGAAGCTTTCTTT.

The chain has TRBV21-1 and TRBJ1-2; the table gives TRBD1 as D, unverified against the DNA. TRBV21-1 is a pseudogene. The CDR3 has 18 amino acids. CDR3 nucleotide sequence: TGTGCCAGCAGCAAAGCAAGGGACAGTAGGAGAGGTAACTATGGCTACACCTTC. This gives the protein CASSKARDSRRGNYGYTF.

The rearrangement uses TRBV5-1 and TRBJ1-4, with a tentative D call TRBD1 (6 bases). Germline loops: CDR1 SGHRS, CDR2 YFSETQ. This CDR3 comprises 14 residues. V shed 0 bases and J shed 8 bases, with 11 bases lying between them. The CDR3 region is CASSLVQGREKLFF. In nucleotides, the CDR3 is TGCGCCAGCAGCTTGGTTCAGGGGCGGGAAAAACTGTTTTTT.